This T cell receptor (beta chain) came from a study of OX40 agonist ivuxolimab in advanced cancers. Study context: An agonistic anti-OX40 (CD134) antibody, ivuxolimab, was used to treat the patients.

With regard to this clone: Its target is unknown.

General study points: Antigen specificity remained undetermined for the expanded peripheral T cells. Some of the lowest clonal expansion was seen in partial responders at 0.1-3.0 mg/kg. There was clonal expansion of CD4+ and CD8+ blood T cells by week 6 at 0.1 to 3.0 mg/kg.

V was trimmed by 5 bases and J by 4 bases, leaving 23 bases between them. This CDR3 comprises 17 residues. CDR1 is SEHNR, CDR2 FQNEAQ, per germline (reference sequence). Method: immunoSEQ multiplex PCR; TCRdb's copy keeps in-frame clones and lacks some. This sample has 62,000 or so clones, with approximately 84% found just once. The chain has TRBV7-9 and TRBJ2-5; tentatively, D is TRBD1 (5 bases). The clonotype comes from an adult with an advanced solid tumor such as melanoma, head and neck, liver or kidney cancer. The specimen comprised CD4+ or CD8+ T cells sorted from blood, sampled in a trial of the OX40 agonist ivuxolimab. CDR3 bases: TGTGCCAGCAGCCCCAGTTGGGCAGGGCAGAGAACAGAGACCCAGTACTTC. Translation: CASSPSWAGQRTETQYF.